This entry lists 14 T cell receptor beta chains sequenced from one sample in a study of blood T cells in healthy people across ages. Primed by a sample-barcoded 5' primer and a J-beta primer mix, a second PCR proceeded for 7 to 11 cycles. In TCRdb, the 5' RACE reads were re-called with MiXCR into one record per CDR3 protein. The top ten hold more than 6% of the sample, which has some 1.7 million distinct CDR3 sequences, about 30% seen once. The sequencing sample was made of blood. These receptors all stem from a young woman in good health.

This clonotype was seen repeatedly, ten times or more. V and J are TRBV28 and TRBJ2-7; 11 bases align to TRBD1. V shed 4 bases, J shed 4 bases, and the junction held 9 bases outside the gene matches. CDR1 MDHEN and CDR2 SYDVKM come from the germline V gene. The CDR3 has 16 amino acids. This CDR3 reads CASSSAPGTGGYEQYF. The CDR3 region has the DNA TGTGCCAGCAGTTCCGCCCCTGGGACAGGGGGTTACGAGCAGTACTTC.

For this clonotype: A read error may produce the germline difference seen at one junction end. The gene calls are TRBV7-3 and TRBJ1-1, with D unclear. Germline loops: CDR1 SGHTA, CDR2 FQGTGA. The CDR3 has 12 residues. CDR3 sequence: CTSSFINTEAFF. For the CDR3, the DNA is TGTACCAGCAGCTTCATAAACACTGAAGCTTTCTTT.

This clonotype occurred a few times. The chain combines TRBV7-6 with TRBJ1-5; no reliable D call. CDR1 is SGHVS and CDR2 is FNYEAQ in the germline V gene. The CDR3 is 15 residues long. V dropped 2 bases and J dropped 1 base, with 9 bases sitting between them. CDR3: CASSLSGMSNQPQHF. The CDR3 DNA reads as TGTGCCAGCAGCTTATCCGGGATGAGCAATCAGCCCCAGCATTTT.

This clonotype was counted at least ten times. This chain joins TRBV20-1 and TRBJ2-1, with a weak D call TRBD1 (6 bases). The V end was cut by 5 bases, the J end by 7 bases, with 12 bases between. The CDR3 covers 12 residues. CDR1 and CDR2 (germline): DFQATT, SNEGSKA (reference sequence). The CDR3 region is CSADPRGNEQFF. The CDR3 nucleotides are TGCAGTGCTGACCCGAGGGGGAATGAGCAGTTCTTC.

This clonotype showed up many times. The V gene is TRBV28, the J gene TRBJ2-7; TRBD1 agrees at 7 bases. Germline assignment: CDR1 MDHEN and CDR2 SYDVKM. This CDR3 spans 12 amino acids. Unmatched junction bases numbered 2, after V lost 6 bases and J lost 3 bases. This chain's CDR3 is CASRTGYYEQYF. As DNA, the CDR3 is TGTGCCAGCAGGACAGGGTACTACGAGCAGTACTTC.

This clonotype was seen ten or more times. The chain recombines TRBV29-1 with TRBJ2-5, with D possibly being TRBD2 (5 bases). The CDR3 consists of 13 residues. Trimming cost V 1 base and J 4 bases, with 10 bases left between them. Germline lookup yields CDR1 SQVTM and CDR2 ANQGSEA. CDR3 sequence reads: CSVEANRGETQYF. In nucleotides, the CDR3 is TGCAGCGTTGAAGCCAACCGGGGAGAGACCCAGTACTTC.

The V gene is TRBV5-5, the J gene TRBJ1-1; no firm D call. From germline, CDR1 is SGHKS and CDR2 YYEKEE (reference sequence). The V and J ends lost 0 bases and 1 base respectively, with 7 bases between them. There are 14 residues in the CDR3. The DNA of the CDR3 is TGTGCCAGCAGCTTGGCAATAGAGAACACTGAAGCTTTCTTT. This gives the protein CASSLAIENTEAFF.

This clonotype has ten or more counts. The chain links TRBV29-1 to TRBJ2-7; TRBD2 matches 10 bases. CDR3 length: 15 residues. J lost 2 bases, V lost 4 bases, and 8 bases had no gene match. Germline CDR1 reads SQVTM; CDR2 reads ANQGSEA. The CDR3 loop reads CSVGSSGRAPYEQYF. As DNA, the CDR3 is TGCAGCGTTGGATCCAGCGGGAGGGCCCCCTACGAGCAGTACTTC.

This clonotype was recorded only once. The DNA of the CDR3 is TGCGCCAGCAGCTCCGTGATTGGGGAGACCCAGTACTTC. Protein product: CASSSVIGETQYF. The J gene is TRBJ2-5, the V gene TRBV5-1; D gene ambiguous. Trimming left V 3 bases short and J 5 bases short, with 11 bases between. This CDR3 is 13 amino acids long. Germline loops: CDR1 SGHRS, CDR2 YFSETQ.

The chain combines TRBV6-6 with TRBJ1-1, with D maybe TRBD1 (6 bases). The CDR3 contains 15 residues. CDR1 and CDR2 (germline): MNHNY, SVGAGI (reference sequence). With 3 bases removed from V and 1 base from J, the gap between germline ends came to 12 bases. CDR3 bases: TGTGCCAGCAGTTATCCCGGGACAAGGAACACTGAAGCTTTCTTT. Translating gives CASSYPGTRNTEAFF.

Only a few counts were recorded for this clonotype. One junction end does not reproduce the germline sequence, and a read error may be involved. The gene calls are TRBV12-3 or TRBV12-4 and TRBJ2-5; D is unclear. The CDR3 covers 14 residues. CDR3 residues: CANSSGPGVGTQYF. In nucleotides, the CDR3 is TGTGCCAACAGTTCGGGTCCGGGCGTCGGGACCCAGTACTTC.

In its sample, this clonotype was seen a few times. The gene calls are TRBV20-1 and TRBJ1-4, with D possibly TRBD1 on 5 matching bases. The germline CDR1 and CDR2 sequences are DFQATT and SNEGSKA (reference sequence). The CDR3 is made up of 12 amino acids. Between the trimmed V and J ends, which lost 6 bases and 5 bases, there was a span of 10 bases. The CDR3, as DNA: TGCAGTGCGAGGGGAGCCAATGAAAAACTGTTTTTT. It encodes CSARGANEKLFF.

This clonotype was seen only a few times. The chain uses TRBV3-1 and TRBJ1-2; D not certain. The CDR3 is made up of 15 amino acids. V lost 1 base, J lost 6 bases, and 15 bases lay in between. Germline V gene sequence: CDR1 LGHDT, CDR2 YNNKEL (reference sequence). The CDR3 here is CASSQGHQAINGYTF. The CDR3 DNA reads as TGTGCCAGCAGCCAAGGTCACCAGGCTATAAATGGCTACACCTTC.

V gene TRBV5-1 combines with J gene TRBJ2-5, with D uncertain. V shed 0 bases and J shed 5 bases, with 14 bases lying between them. Germline V CDR1 and CDR2: SGHRS, YFSETQ. This CDR3 has 15 residues. The CDR3 nucleotides read TGCGCCAGCAGCTTGGTCTTCGGGTCGCGGGAGACCCAGTACTTC. This gives the protein CASSLVFGSRETQYF.